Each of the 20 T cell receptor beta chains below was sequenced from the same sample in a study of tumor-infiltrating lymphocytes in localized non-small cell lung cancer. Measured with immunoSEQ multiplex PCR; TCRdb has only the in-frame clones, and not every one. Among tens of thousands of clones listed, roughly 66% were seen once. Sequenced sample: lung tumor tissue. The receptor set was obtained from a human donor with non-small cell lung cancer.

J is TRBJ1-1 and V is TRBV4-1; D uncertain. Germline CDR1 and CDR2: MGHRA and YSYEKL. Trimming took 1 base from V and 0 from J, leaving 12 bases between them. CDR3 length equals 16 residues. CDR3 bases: TGCGCCAGCAGCCAAGTATTGTCAGCGATGAACACTGAAGCTTTCTTT. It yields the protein CASSQVLSAMNTEAFF.

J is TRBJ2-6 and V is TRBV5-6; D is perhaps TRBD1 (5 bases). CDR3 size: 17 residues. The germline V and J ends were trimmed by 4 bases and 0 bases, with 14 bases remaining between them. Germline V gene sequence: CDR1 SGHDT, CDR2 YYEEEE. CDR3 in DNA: TGTGCCAGCAGCGAAATTGGACAAACCTCTGGGGCCAACGTCCTGACTTTC. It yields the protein CASSEIGQTSGANVLTF.

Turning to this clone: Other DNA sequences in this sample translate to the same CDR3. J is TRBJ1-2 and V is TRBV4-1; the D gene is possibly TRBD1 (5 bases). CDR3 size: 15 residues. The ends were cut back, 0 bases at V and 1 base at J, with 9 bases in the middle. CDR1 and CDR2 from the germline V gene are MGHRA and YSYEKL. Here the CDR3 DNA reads TGCGCCAGCAGCCAAGATAGGGGTGGTAACTATGGCTACACCTTC. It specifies CASSQDRGGNYGYTF.

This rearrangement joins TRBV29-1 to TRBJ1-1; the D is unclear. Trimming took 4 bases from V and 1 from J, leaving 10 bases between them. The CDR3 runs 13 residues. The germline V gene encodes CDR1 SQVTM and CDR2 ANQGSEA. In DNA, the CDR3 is TGCAGCGTTGGGCCCCCGGGGAACACTGAAGCTTTCTTT. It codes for CSVGPPGNTEAFF.

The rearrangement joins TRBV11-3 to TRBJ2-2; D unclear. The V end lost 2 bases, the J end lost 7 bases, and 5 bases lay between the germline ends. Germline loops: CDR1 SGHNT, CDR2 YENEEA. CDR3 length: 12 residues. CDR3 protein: CASSLRDGELFF. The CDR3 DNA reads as TGTGCCAGCAGCTTACGAGACGGGGAGCTGTTTTTT.

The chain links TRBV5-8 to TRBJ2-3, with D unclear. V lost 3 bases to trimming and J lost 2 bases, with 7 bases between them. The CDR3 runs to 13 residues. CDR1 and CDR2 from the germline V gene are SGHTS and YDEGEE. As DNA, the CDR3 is TGTGCCAGCAGCTCGCATATCACAGATACGCAGTATTTT. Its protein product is CASSSHITDTQYF.

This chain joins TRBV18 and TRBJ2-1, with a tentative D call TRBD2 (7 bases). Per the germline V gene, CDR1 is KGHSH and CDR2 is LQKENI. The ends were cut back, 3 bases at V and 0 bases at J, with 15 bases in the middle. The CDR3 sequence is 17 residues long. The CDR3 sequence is CASSPVSGGLSYNEQFF. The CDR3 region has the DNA TGTGCCAGCTCACCGGTTTCGGGGGGCCTCTCCTACAATGAGCAGTTCTTC.

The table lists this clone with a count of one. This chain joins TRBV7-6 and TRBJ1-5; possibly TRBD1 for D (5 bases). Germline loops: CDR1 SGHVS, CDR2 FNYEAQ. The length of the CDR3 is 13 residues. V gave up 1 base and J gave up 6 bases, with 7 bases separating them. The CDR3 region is CASSLEDSQPQHF. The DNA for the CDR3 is TGTGCCAGCAGCTTAGAAGACAGTCAGCCCCAGCATTTT.

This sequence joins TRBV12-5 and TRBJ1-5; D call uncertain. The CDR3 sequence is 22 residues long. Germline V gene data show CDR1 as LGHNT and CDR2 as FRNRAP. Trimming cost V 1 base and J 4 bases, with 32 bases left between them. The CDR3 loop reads CASGLAQAQTGQTGKRNQPQHF. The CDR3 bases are TGTGCTAGTGGTTTGGCACAAGCTCAAACCGGGCAGACCGGCAAAAGAAATCAGCCCCAGCATTTT.

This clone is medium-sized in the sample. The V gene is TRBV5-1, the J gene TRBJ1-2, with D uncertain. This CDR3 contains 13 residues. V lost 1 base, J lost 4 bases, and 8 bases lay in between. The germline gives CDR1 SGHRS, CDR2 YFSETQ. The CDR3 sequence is CASSLSVTYGYTF. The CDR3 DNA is TGCGCCAGCAGCTTGTCCGTCACCTATGGCTACACCTTC.

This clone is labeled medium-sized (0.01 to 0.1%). This CDR3 is CASSQDWGTGELFF. Written as DNA, the CDR3 is TGCGCCAGCAGCCAAGACTGGGGGACCGGGGAGCTGTTTTTT. The chain employs TRBV4-3 and TRBJ2-2, with D perhaps TRBD1 or TRBD2 (5 bases each). The germline V gene encodes CDR1 LGHNA and CDR2 YSLEER. Between the trimmed V and J ends, which lost 0 bases and 5 bases, there was a span of 7 bases. The CDR3 is 14 residues long.

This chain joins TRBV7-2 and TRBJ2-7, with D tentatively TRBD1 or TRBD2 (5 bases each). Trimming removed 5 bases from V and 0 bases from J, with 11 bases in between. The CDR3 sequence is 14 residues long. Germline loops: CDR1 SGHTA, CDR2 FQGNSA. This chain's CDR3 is CASSAGDDSYEQYF. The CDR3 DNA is TGTGCCAGCAGCGCCGGGGACGACTCCTACGAGCAGTACTTC.

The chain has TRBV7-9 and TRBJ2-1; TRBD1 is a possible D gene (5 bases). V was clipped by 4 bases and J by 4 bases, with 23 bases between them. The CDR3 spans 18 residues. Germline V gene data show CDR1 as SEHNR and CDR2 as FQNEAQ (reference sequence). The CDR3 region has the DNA TGTGCCAGCAGCTCCTCAAAGAGGTTCCCAGGGCAGTACAATGAGCAGTTCTTC. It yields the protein CASSSSKRFPGQYNEQFF.

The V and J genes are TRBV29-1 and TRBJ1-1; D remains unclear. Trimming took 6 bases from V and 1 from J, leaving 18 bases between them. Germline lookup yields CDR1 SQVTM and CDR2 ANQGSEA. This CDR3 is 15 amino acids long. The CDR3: CSVREPTKENTEAFF. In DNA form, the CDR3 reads TGCAGCGTGAGGGAGCCGACGAAAGAGAACACTGAAGCTTTCTTT.

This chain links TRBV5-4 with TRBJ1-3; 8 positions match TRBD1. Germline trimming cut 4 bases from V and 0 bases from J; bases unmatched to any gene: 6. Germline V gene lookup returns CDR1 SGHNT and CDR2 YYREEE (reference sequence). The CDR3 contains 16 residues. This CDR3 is CASSPGTGSSGNTIYF. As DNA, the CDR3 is TGTGCCAGCAGCCCTGGGACAGGATCCTCTGGAAACACCATATATTTT.

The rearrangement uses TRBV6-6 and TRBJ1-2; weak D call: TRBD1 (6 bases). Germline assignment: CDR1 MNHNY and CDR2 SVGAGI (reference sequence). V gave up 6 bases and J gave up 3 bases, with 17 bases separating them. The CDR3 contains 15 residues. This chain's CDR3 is CASSQTGGRYYGYTF. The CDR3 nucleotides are TGTGCCAGCAGCCAAACGGGGGGCAGATACTATGGCTACACCTTC.

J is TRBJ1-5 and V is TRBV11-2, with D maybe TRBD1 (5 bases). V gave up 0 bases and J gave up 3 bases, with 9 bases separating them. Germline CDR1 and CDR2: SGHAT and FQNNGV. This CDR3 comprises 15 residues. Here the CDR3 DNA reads TGTGCCAGCAGCTTAGATCCAGGGCCCAATCAGCCCCAGCATTTT. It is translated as CASSLDPGPNQPQHF.

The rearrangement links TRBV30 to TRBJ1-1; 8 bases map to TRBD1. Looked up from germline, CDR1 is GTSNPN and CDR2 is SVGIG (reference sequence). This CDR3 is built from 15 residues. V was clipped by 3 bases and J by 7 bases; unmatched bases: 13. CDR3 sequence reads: CAWSLTGHGTGEAFF. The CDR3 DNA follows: TGTGCCTGGAGCCTAACGGGACACGGGACAGGTGAAGCTTTCTTT.

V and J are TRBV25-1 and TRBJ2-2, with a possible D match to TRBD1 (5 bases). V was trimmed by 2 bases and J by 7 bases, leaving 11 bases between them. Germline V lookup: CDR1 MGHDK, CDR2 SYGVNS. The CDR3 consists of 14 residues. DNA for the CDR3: TGTGCCAGCAGTGAACAGGGTCATAGCGGGGAGCTGTTTTTT. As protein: CASSEQGHSGELFF.

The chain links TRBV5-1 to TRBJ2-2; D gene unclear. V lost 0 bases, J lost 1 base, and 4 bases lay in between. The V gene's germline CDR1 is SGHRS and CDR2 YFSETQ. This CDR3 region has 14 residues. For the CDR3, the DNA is TGCGCCAGCAGCTTGGGGCAGAACACCGGGGAGCTGTTTTTT. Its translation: CASSLGQNTGELFF.